Sequencing of this T cell receptor (beta chain) was carried out in a study of shared clonotypes between healthy human individuals (TCRdb year 2020). For context, the study as a whole: The cohort comprised a couple of women and a few men aged 18 to 49 years. Blood TCR repertoires of four to six healthy adults were deeply sequenced to estimate repertoire size and the extent of clonotype sharing between individuals. Different laboratories and diverse techniques were used to prepare libraries and sequence TCR repertoires, to increase sequencing depth and limit assay-specific biases. Per donor, leukapheresis produced somewhere between about 0.9 and 9.5 billion PBMCs.

Turning to this clone: There is no known antigen for this receptor. Base qualities were left out, and no much larger clone turns up one base away.

What the study reported, not specific to this receptor: Pairwise subsampling indicated that sequencing depth was expected to affect the degree of clonotype sharing among donors. Because the study included a small number of donors, the genetic and exposure-history diversity represented was limited. Sampling was restricted to blood, and TCR repertoires in tissue are likely to differ from TCR repertoires in blood.

The germline V gene supplies CDR1 MNHNS and CDR2 SASEGT. Trimming takes 4 bases from V and 11 bases from J, and the germline ends sit 20 bases apart. Reading from cysteine to phenylalanine, the CDR3 counts 14 amino acids. Of the read, only the CDR3 DNA is kept; its 42 bases are in frame from base 1. The donors were healthy, HIV-negative adults with no recently reported acute infections or vaccinations. Every donor was a Caucasian adult living in Nashville, Tennessee, USA. For unsorted samples, approximately 89 million PBMCs were counted, and genomic DNA was extracted using the QIAamp DNA Blood Mini kit. Blood was obtained by leukapheresis, after which PBMCs were separated by Ficoll-Histopaque density gradient centrifugation and cryopreserved in liquid nitrogen vapor phase. Using the deep immunoSEQ assay, multiplex PCR amplified TCR CDR3 regions from genomic DNA. Extracted genomic DNA from each cell subset was spread evenly across all wells of several immunoSEQ 96-well plates, with each plate serving as a replicate. Each replicate PCR for unsorted PBMC received roughly 290 ng genomic DNA, equal to 30,000 or so T cell genomes. Genomic DNA from unsorted PBMC was sequenced over ten immunoSEQ deep assay plates. Purified libraries were measured with a Qubit 3.0 fluorometer, size-checked on a Bioanalyzer 2100, and measured again with the KAPA Library Quantification kit. Each immunoSEQ 96-well plate was sequenced on its own single-read 150-cycle Illumina NextSeq 550 flow cell. The study's own analysis went as follows. Because the immunoSEQ output held only junctional sequences and lacked quality scores, the filtering could not match the filtering applied to full-length reads. To assign V/J genes and CDR3, sequences were annotated against IMGT germline references using PyIR, a Python wrapper for IgBLAST v1.9. Any read was removed if the V/J assignment was weak (E-value above 1e-6), the CDR3 was missing, or the read contained stop codons, out-of-frame junctions, or ambiguous translated residues. V3J clonotypes were defined as sequences sharing the same inferred V gene, J gene, and CDR3 amino acid sequence. To compute the percentage overlap between repertoires, the number of shared unique clonotypes was divided by the size of the smaller repertoire. Three approaches were used to assess repertoire richness: RTK rarefaction, the Chao1 estimator, and Recon v2.1 estimates of unobserved clonotypes. TCRdb limited this immuneACCESS table to in-frame rearrangements with V and J called. A share of clones is missing; checked studies link under half to unresolved V genes, and the rest is unexplained. Clone size and V and J calls were adopted from that table, with D and trimming inferred from the DNA. Within this sample are about 490,000 clones, with less than 80% of them counted one time only. Over 9.5% of the sample is taken by the ten largest.

The receptor was isolated from a woman aged 40 to 50 in good health. Some clones in this sample may be carry-over from other donors' samples. The chain is assembled from TRBV6-1 and TRBJ1-1; TRBD1 is possibly the D segment (6 matching bases). The sample was PBMCs. The CDR3 reads CASSVRATGSTAFF. The sequenced DNA is TGTGCCAGCAGTGTCCGAGCGACAGGTTCCACCGCTTTCTTT.